Included here is one TCR beta chain sequence, with context. The protocol was immunoSEQ multiplex PCR, while the TCRdb copy is restricted to in-frame clones and leaves out a portion. Of more than 250,000 clones listed, around nine tenths are singletons. This specimen comes from a study of blood T cell repertoires in COVID-19. Across the study: There were acute and convalescent COVID-19 samples, and they came from the United States, Italy and Spain. Nucleic acid was either cDNA or gDNA, and it came from T cells, B-cell-depleted T cells, or PBMCs.

With V trimmed by 5 bases and J by 4 bases, 7 bases remained unmatched. The length of the CDR3 is 14 residues. Germline V gives CDR1 PRHDT, CDR2 FYEKMQ (reference sequence). Recovered participants had two consecutive negative NP/OP PCR tests, healthcare professional clearance, or symptom resolution. The chain combines TRBV13 with TRBJ1-2; TRBD1 agrees at 7 bases. Sequencing was carried out using PBMCs or T cells enriched from blood (not recorded which). The TCR was taken from a woman between 18 and 29 years old who had recovered from COVID-19. CDR3 in amino acids: CASSRDRDGYGYTF. The CDR3 bases are TGTGCCAGCAGCCGAGACAGGGATGGCTATGGCTACACCTTC.